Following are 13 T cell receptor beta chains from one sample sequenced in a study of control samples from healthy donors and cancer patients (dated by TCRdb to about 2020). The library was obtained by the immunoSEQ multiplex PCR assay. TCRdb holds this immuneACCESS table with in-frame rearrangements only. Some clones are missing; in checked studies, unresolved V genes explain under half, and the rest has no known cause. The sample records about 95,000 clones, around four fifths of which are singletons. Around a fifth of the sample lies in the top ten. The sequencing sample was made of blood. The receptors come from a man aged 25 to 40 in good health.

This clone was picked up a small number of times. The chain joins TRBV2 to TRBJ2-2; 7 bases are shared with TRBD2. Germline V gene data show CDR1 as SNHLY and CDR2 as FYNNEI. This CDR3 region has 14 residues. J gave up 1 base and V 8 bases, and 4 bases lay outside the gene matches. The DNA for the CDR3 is TGTGCCAGCCGTCCGGGGGGGAACACCGGGGAGCTGTTTTTT. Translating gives CASRPGGNTGELFF.

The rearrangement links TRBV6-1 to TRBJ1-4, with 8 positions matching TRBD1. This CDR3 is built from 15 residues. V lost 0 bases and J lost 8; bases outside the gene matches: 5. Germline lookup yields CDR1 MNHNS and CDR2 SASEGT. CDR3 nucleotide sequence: TGTGCCAGCAGTGAAGCAGGGACAGGAAACGAAAAACTGTTTTTT. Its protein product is CASSEAGTGNEKLFF.

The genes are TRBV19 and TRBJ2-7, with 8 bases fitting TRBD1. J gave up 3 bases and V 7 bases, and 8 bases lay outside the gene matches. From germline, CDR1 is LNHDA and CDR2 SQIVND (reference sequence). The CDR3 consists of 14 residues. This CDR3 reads CASNAGQGGYEQYF. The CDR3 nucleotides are TGTGCCAGTAATGCCGGACAGGGTGGCTACGAGCAGTACTTC.

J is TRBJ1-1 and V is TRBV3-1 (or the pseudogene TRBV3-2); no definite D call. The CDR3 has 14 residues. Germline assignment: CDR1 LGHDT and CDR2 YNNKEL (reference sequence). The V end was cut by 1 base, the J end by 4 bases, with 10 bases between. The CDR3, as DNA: TGTGCCAGCAGCCAAGCTCAGAAATCCACTGAAGCTTTCTTT. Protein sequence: CASSQAQKSTEAFF.

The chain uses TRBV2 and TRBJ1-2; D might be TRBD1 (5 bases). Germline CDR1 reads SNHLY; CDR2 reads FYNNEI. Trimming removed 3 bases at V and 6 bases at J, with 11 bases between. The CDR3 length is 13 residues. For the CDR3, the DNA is TGTGCCAGCAGTGAGGGGCAGTACCATGGCTACACCTTC. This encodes CASSEGQYHGYTF.

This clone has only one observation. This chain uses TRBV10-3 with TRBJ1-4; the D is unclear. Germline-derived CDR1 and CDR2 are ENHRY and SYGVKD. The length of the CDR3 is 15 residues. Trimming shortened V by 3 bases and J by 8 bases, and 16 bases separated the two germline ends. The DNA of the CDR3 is TGTGCCATCAGTGACGTAATGTCACCCGGGGAAAAACTGTTTTTT. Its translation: CAISDVMSPGEKLFF.

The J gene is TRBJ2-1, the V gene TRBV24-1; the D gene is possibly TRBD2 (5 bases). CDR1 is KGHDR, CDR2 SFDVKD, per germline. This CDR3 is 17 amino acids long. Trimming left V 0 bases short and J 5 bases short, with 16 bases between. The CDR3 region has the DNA TGTGCCACCAGTGATTTGCCCAGAGCACGGGGAAACAATGAGCAGTTCTTC. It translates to CATSDLPRARGNNEQFF.

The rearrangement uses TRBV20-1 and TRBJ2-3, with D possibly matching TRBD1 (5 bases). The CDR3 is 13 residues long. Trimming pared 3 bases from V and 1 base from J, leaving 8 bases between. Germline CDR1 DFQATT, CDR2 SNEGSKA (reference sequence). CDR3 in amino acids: CSASARGTDTQYF. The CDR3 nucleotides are TGCAGTGCTAGTGCCAGGGGCACAGATACGCAGTATTTT.

The CDR3 DNA sequence: TGTGCCATCAGTGAGCTGGCAGGTCAGCCCCAGCATTTT. Residues: CAISELAGQPQHF. The chain couples TRBV10-3 to TRBJ1-5; D unresolved. The CDR3 length is 13 residues. Germline V gene data show CDR1 as ENHRY and CDR2 as SYGVKD. Trimming took off 2 bases at V and 6 bases at J, with 8 bases between the two ends.

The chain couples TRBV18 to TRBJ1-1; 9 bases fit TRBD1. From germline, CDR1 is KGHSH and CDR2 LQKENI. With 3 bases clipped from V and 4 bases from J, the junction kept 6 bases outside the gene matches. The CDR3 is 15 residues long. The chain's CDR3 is CASSPRTGETTEAFF. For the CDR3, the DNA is TGTGCCAGCTCACCGCGGACAGGGGAGACCACTGAAGCTTTCTTT.

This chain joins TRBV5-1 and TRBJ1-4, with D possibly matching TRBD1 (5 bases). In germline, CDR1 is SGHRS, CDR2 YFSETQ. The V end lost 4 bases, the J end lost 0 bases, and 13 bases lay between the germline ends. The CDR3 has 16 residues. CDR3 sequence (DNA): TGCGCCAGCAGCCTCACCCCGACAGCAACTAATGAAAAACTGTTTTTT. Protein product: CASSLTPTATNEKLFF. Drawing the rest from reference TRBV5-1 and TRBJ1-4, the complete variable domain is KAGVTQTPRYLIKTRGQQVTLSCSPISGHRSVSWYQQTPGQGLQFLFEYFSETQRNKGNFPGRFSGRQFSNSRSEMNVSTLELGDSALYLCASSLTPTATNEKLFFGSGTQLSVL.

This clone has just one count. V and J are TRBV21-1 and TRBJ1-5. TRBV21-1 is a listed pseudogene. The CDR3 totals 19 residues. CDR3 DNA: TGTGCCAGCAGCTCGGAAGTCTTCGGCGGGTTGCAGAACGATCAGCCCCAGCATTTT. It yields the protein CASSSEVFGGLQNDQPQHF.

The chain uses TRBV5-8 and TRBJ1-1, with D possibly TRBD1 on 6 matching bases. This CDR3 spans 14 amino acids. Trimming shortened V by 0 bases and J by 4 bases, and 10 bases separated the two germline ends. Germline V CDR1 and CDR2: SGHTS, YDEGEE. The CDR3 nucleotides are TGTGCCAGCAGCTTGGGAGGGGGAGGCACTGAAGCTTTCTTT. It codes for CASSLGGGGTEAFF.